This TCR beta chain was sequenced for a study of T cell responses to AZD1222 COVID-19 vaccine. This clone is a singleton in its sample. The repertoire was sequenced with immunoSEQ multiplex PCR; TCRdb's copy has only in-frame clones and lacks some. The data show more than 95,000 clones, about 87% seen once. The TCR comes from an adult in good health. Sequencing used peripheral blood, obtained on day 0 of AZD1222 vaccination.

CDR3 protein: CASSQEIRYKQYF. DNA of the CDR3: TGCGCCAGCAGCCAAGAAATCAGGTACAAGCAGTACTTC. The chain couples TRBV4-1 to TRBJ2-7, with unresolved D. The CDR3 contains 13 residues. Germline values: CDR1 MGHRA, CDR2 YSYEKL. V lost 0 bases to trimming and J lost 8 bases, with 11 bases between them.